These 7 T cell receptor beta chains share one sample of origin, sequenced in a study of cytomegalovirus exposure and HLA in healthy donors. It was with 60 Vbeta and 13 Jbeta primers that the PCR ran. Clones were read by immunoSEQ multiplex PCR, and TCRdb kept only the in-frame ones, dropping some. The sample contains about 89,000 clones, approximately 80% of which appear only once. Sequenced: PBMCs. Receptors originate from a man in his thirties or forties in good health and CMV-seronegative.

The chain is built from TRBV28 and TRBJ2-7; 11 nucleotides agree with TRBD1. The ends lost 5 bases at V and 4 bases at J; junction bases unmatched: 10. CDR1 is MDHEN, CDR2 SYDVKM, per germline. The CDR3 consists of 16 residues. The DNA for the CDR3 is TGTGCCAGCAGTCCCAGAGGACAGGGGGCCCTTTACGAGCAGTACTTC. It specifies CASSPRGQGALYEQYF.

This sequence joins TRBV27 and TRBJ2-1; D might be TRBD2 (6 bases). Germline V gives CDR1 MNHEY, CDR2 SMNVEV (reference sequence). V was trimmed by 6 bases and J by 3 bases, leaving 15 bases between them. The CDR3 length is 15 residues. CDR3 sequence: CASSPSGGNYNEQFF. CDR3 DNA: TGTGCCAGCAGCCCCTCCGGCGGGAACTACAATGAGCAGTTCTTC.

V is TRBV27 and J is TRBJ1-2; D is possibly TRBD1 (5 bases). The CDR3 runs to 13 residues. CDR1 and CDR2 (germline): MNHEY, SMNVEV (reference sequence). Between the trimmed V and J ends, which lost 5 bases and 8 bases, there was a span of 15 bases. The CDR3, as DNA: TGTGCCAGCAGTCGATCGACGGAGGGGGGCTACACCTTC. This codes for CASSRSTEGGYTF.

The chain uses TRBV6-1 and TRBJ2-7, with TRBD2 matching over 9 bases. CDR1 and CDR2 (germline): MNHNS, SASEGT. Trimming took 6 bases from V and 3 from J; bases not matched to a gene: 9. The CDR3 has 15 residues. The CDR3 loop is CASSPEAGGSYEQYF. The CDR3 DNA reads as TGTGCCAGCAGCCCCGAAGCGGGGGGCAGCTACGAGCAGTACTTC.

The genes are TRBV27 and TRBJ2-2; D is possibly TRBD2 (5 bases). The CDR3 length is 15 residues. Trimming left V 3 bases short and J 4 bases short, with 12 bases between. Germline V gene lookup returns CDR1 MNHEY and CDR2 SMNVEV (reference sequence). In nucleotides, the CDR3 is TGTGCCAGCAGTTTGGCGGGTCTAAGCACCGGGGAGCTGTTTTTT. It is translated as CASSLAGLSTGELFF.

The chain carries TRBV11-2 and TRBJ2-7; no reliable D call. Trimming cost V 0 bases and J 4 bases, with 7 bases left between them. The V gene's germline CDR1 is SGHAT and CDR2 FQNNGV. This CDR3 contains 13 residues. The CDR3 spells CASSLDYGYEQYF. In DNA form, the CDR3 reads TGTGCCAGCAGCTTAGATTACGGGTACGAGCAGTACTTC.

J is TRBJ1-1 and V is TRBV19; a possible D gene is TRBD1 (6 bases). Germline V lookup: CDR1 LNHDA, CDR2 SQIVND (reference sequence). The V and J ends lost 5 bases and 4 bases respectively, with 14 bases between them. The CDR3 has 14 residues. CDR3 protein: CASSAQGSSTEAFF. The CDR3 DNA is TGTGCCAGTAGTGCGCAGGGGAGCAGCACTGAAGCTTTCTTT. The full variable domain, in which reference TRBV19 and TRBJ1-1 provide the parts outside the CDR3, is DGGITQSPKYLFRKEGQNVTLSCEQNLNHDAMYWYRQDPGQGLRLIYYSQIVNDFQKGDIAEGYSVSREKKESFPLTVTSAQKNPTAFYLCASSAQGSSTEAFFGQGTRLTVV.